This TCR beta chain derives from a study of blood T cell repertoires in COVID-19. Study-wide background: Specimens from acute and convalescent COVID-19 originated in the United States, Italy and Spain.

The junction had 0 bases not matched to a gene; V was cut back by 2 bases and J by 2 bases. CDR1 SGDLS and CDR2 YYNGEE come from the germline V gene. The length of the CDR3 is 13 residues. Authors' analysis steps: Amplification from reference gene primers served as the basis for estimated nucleated cell counts. The data were produced by immunoSEQ multiplex PCR, yet TCRdb's version contains in-frame clones alone and is incomplete. V and J calls plus clone size are reproduced from that table; the DNA served to infer D and trimming. The table includes 97,000 or so clones, almost 85% detected once. The chain employs TRBV9 and TRBJ1-2, with 7 bases identical to TRBD1. The sample was peripheral blood. This receptor was identified in a man between 65 and 85 years old with acute or convalescent COVID-19. The chain's CDR3 is CASSVTGNYGYTF. The CDR3 DNA reads as TGTGCCAGCAGCGTGACAGGGAACTATGGCTACACCTTC.